These 8 T cell receptor beta chains came from one sample sequenced in a study of beta chain features in type 1 diabetes. Since all of the isolated RNA was reverse transcribed, expressed TCRB transcripts were what got sequenced. Profiled with immunoSEQ multiplex PCR; TCRdb holds only in-frame clones, not every one. The profile shows under 950,000 clones, about a sixth of them singletons. The sample comprised naive CD4+ T cells from blood. The receptors come from a woman aged 18-29 years in good health.

The chain recombines TRBV2 with TRBJ2-7; D not certain. Trimming stripped 5 bases from V and 3 bases from J, with 14 bases between. The CDR3 loop spans 14 amino acids. Germline assignment: CDR1 SNHLY and CDR2 FYNNEI. The CDR3 DNA reads TGTGCCAGCAGTTCTAAAAGATGGGGCTACGAGCAGTACTTC. As protein: CASSSKRWGYEQYF.

The gene calls are TRBV18 and TRBJ2-3; D is unclear. The CDR3 is made up of 17 amino acids. From germline, CDR1 is KGHSH and CDR2 LQKENI. Trimming took off 0 bases at V and 2 bases at J, with 15 bases between the two ends. The CDR3 DNA reads TGTGCCAGCTCACCACCTGCTGGAGTGTCCCCCACAGATACGCAGTATTTT. This sequence encodes CASSPPAGVSPTDTQYF.

This clone was counted only a few times. V is TRBV7-8 and J is TRBJ2-7; possibly TRBD1 for D (7 bases). Germline V gene lookup returns CDR1 SGHVS and CDR2 FQNEAQ. This CDR3 contains 17 residues. V was trimmed by 4 bases and J by 5 bases, leaving 24 bases between them. CDR3 sequence (DNA): TGTGCCAGCAGCTCGTACAGGGGAGGCCCGAGGCTCCACGAGCAGTACTTC. It encodes CASSSYRGGPRLHEQYF. Filled out from reference TRBV7-8 and TRBJ2-7, the complete variable domain reads GAGVSQSPRYKVAKRGQDVALRCDPISGHVSLFWYQQALGQGPEFLTYFQNEAQLDKSGLPSDRFFAERPEGSVSTLKIQRTQQEDSAVYLCASSSYRGGPRLHEQYFGPGTRLTVT.

V and J are TRBV10-3 and TRBJ2-6; TRBD1 matches at 9 bases. This CDR3 has 17 amino acids. Germline V gene data show CDR1 as ENHRY and CDR2 as SYGVKD. After removal of 5 bases from V and 1 base from J, the junction contained 6 bases not matched to a gene. The CDR3 region is CAISPGQGDSGANVLTF. CDR3 nucleotide sequence: TGTGCCATCAGTCCGGGACAGGGCGATTCTGGGGCCAACGTCCTGACTTTC.

The chain carries TRBV29-1 and TRBJ2-1; tentative D call: TRBD1 (5 bases). The CDR3 consists of 14 residues. The ends were cut back, 6 bases at V and 0 bases at J, with 12 bases in the middle. Germline values: CDR1 SQVTM, CDR2 ANQGSEA. In nucleotides, the CDR3 is TGCAGCGTCAAAAGGGGAAGCTCCTACAATGAGCAGTTCTTC. This translates into CSVKRGSSYNEQFF.

The J gene is TRBJ2-1, the V gene TRBV7-2, with D tentatively TRBD1 (5 bases). Trimming pared 4 bases from V and 13 bases from J, leaving 11 bases between. The CDR3 loop spans 11 amino acids. The germline V gene encodes CDR1 SGHTA and CDR2 FQGNSA. CDR3 region: CASSSSRGQFF. The CDR3 region has the DNA TGTGCCAGCAGCTCCTCTAGGGGACAGTTCTTC.

The rearrangement uses TRBV4-1 and TRBJ2-7; D uncertain. The CDR3 contains 14 residues. Germline V lookup: CDR1 MGHRA, CDR2 YSYEKL. The V gene lost 1 base and the J gene lost 0 bases, with 7 bases spanning the gap. Here the CDR3 DNA reads TGCGCCAGCAGCCAAGTTATGGTCTCCTACGAGCAGTACTTC. This gives the protein CASSQVMVSYEQYF.

The chain couples TRBV25-1 to TRBJ1-1, with D hard to call. The germline V and J ends were trimmed by 1 base and 0 bases, with 18 bases remaining between them. The CDR3 is 18 amino acids. CDR1 is MGHDK and CDR2 is SYGVNS in the germline V gene. The CDR3 nucleotides read TGTGCCAGCAGTGAATCGTTAGGTTCCTCGGGAGTGAACACTGAAGCTTTCTTT. It encodes CASSESLGSSGVNTEAFF.